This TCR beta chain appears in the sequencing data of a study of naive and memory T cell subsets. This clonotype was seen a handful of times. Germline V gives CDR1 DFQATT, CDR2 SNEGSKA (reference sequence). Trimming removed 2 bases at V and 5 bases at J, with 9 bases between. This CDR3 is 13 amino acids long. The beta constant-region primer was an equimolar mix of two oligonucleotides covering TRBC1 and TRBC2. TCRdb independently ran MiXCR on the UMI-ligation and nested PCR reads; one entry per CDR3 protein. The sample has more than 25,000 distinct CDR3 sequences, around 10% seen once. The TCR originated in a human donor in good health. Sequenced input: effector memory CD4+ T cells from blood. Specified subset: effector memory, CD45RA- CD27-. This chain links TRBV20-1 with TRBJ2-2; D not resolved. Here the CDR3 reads CSARPLVTGELFF. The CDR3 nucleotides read TGCAGTGCTAGACCTTTAGTAACCGGGGAGCTGTTTTTT.